A selection of T cell receptor beta chains follows, all from one sample in a study of cytomegalovirus exposure and HLA in healthy donors. The assay was immunoSEQ multiplex PCR, and TCRdb's table has in-frame clones only and misses some. The sample has fewer than 200,000 clones; roughly nine tenths are singletons. The material sequenced was PBMCs. These receptors all come from a woman aged 30 to 39 in good health and CMV-seronegative. Each CDR3 is given with its conserved first and last residue. The order of the fields is CDR3 DNA, CDR3 protein, D gene, clone size, J gene, V gene. The D gene is left open where the match is weak. The size of a clone is reported for some rows only, either as once, few or many, or as a class for expanded clones.

DNA: TGCGCCAGCAGCTTGCAACCTTCCACAGATACGCAGTATTTT
CDR3: CASSLQPSTDTQYF
D: .
size: few
J: TRBJ2-3
V: TRBV5-1

DNA: TGCAGCGCCCCTATGCTGGGAGCGTACAATGAGCAGTTCTTC
CDR3: CSAPMLGAYNEQFF
D: .
size: .
J: TRBJ2-1
V: TRBV29-1

DNA: TGCAGCATTCCACTAGCGGAGGCAACTAGCACAGATACGCAGTATTTT
CDR3: CSIPLAEATSTDTQYF
D: TRBD2
size: .
J: TRBJ2-3
V: TRBV29-1

DNA: TGTGCCAGCAGCTCAGGTCCCTTCTCTGGGGCCAACGTCCTGACTTTC
CDR3: CASSSGPFSGANVLTF
D: .
size: .
J: TRBJ2-6
V: TRBV7-8

DNA: TGTGCCTGGAGTGTACTACGTAGCGGGAGGGCCTCCTACAATGAGCAGTTCTTC
CDR3: CAWSVLRSGRASYNEQFF
D: TRBD2
size: .
J: TRBJ2-1
V: TRBV30

DNA: TGCAGCGTTGGGGGATTGGGGACAGGGACACCGAACCAGTACTTC
CDR3: CSVGGLGTGTPNQYF
D: TRBD1
size: .
J: TRBJ2-7
V: TRBV29-1

DNA: TGTGCCAGCAGTTATAGCGGGAGGGCCGAGGAGACCCAGTACTTC
CDR3: CASSYSGRAEETQYF
D: TRBD2
size: .
J: TRBJ2-5
V: TRBV7-6

DNA: TGCGCCAGCAGCCAAGATATTACTAGATCAGAGACCCAGTACTTC
CDR3: CASSQDITRSETQYF
D: .
size: .
J: TRBJ2-5
V: TRBV4-1

DNA: TGTGCCAGCAGTAAACCTGACAGGGTGAGCAATCAGCCCCAGCATTTT
CDR3: CASSKPDRVSNQPQHF
D: TRBD1
size: .
J: TRBJ1-5
V: TRBV28

DNA: TGTGCCACCAGCTCCAGCTACGAGCAGTACTTC
CDR3: CATSSSYEQYF
D: .
size: .
J: TRBJ2-7
V: TRBV15